A single sample is the source of the 5 T cell receptor beta chains below, sequenced in a study of multiple sclerosis patients with progressive multifocal leukoencephalopathy. Assay: immunoSEQ multiplex PCR; the TCRdb copy retains only in-frame clones and omits some. This repertoire shows 25,000 to 35,000 clones, 70% to 90% found once; its top ten account for approximately 1.5%. The time point is: before natalizumab initiation. Input material: PBMCs. These TCRs come from a human donor with multiple sclerosis.

The chain employs TRBV6-6 and TRBJ2-1; 11 nucleotides match TRBD2. CDR1 and CDR2 from the germline V gene are MNHNY and SVGAGI (reference sequence). The CDR3 covers 16 residues. The junction had 7 bases not matched to a gene; V was cut back by 6 bases and J by 3 bases. Here the CDR3 DNA reads TGTGCCAGCAGGAAACCGGGACTAGCGGTCTACAATGAGCAGTTCTTC. Residues: CASRKPGLAVYNEQFF.

V gene TRBV2 combines with J gene TRBJ1-1, with TRBD1 as a possible D gene (5 bases). Deletions cut 8 bases from V and 5 bases from J, with 15 bases between. Germline V gene data show CDR1 as SNHLY and CDR2 as FYNNEI. CDR3 size: 13 residues. The CDR3 DNA is TGTGCCAGCTCCCGGACGGGGGGTACTGAAGCTTTCTTT. This translates into CASSRTGGTEAFF.

This chain links TRBV4-3 with TRBJ2-7; possible D gene TRBD1, 6 bases. The V end lost 0 bases, the J end lost 3 bases, and 12 bases lay between the germline ends. The CDR3 sequence is 15 residues long. Per germline, CDR1 LGHNA and CDR2 YSLEER. The CDR3 loop is CASSQDIGGFYEQYF. CDR3 DNA sequence: TGCGCCAGCAGCCAAGATATAGGGGGATTCTACGAGCAGTACTTC.

The chain links TRBV11-3 to TRBJ2-7, with 8 positions matching TRBD1. In germline, CDR1 is SGHNT, CDR2 YENEEA. The CDR3 consists of 15 residues. V lost 5 bases to trimming and J lost 5 bases; unmatched junction nucleotides: 11. CDR3 nucleotide sequence: TGTGCCAGCAGCCCCGGACAGGGCTGGTTGAACGAGCAGTACTTC. It translates to CASSPGQGWLNEQYF.

This clone was picked up a small number of times. The gene calls are TRBV7-2 and TRBJ1-3; D ambiguous. Deletions cut 0 bases from V and 4 bases from J, with 13 bases between. CDR3 length equals 16 residues. The germline gives CDR1 SGHTA, CDR2 FQGNSA. CDR3 sequence: CASSLALELPGNTIYF. The CDR3 DNA reads as TGTGCCAGCAGCTTAGCCCTTGAATTGCCCGGAAACACCATATATTTT.